The present entry profiles one T cell receptor (beta chain) with its context. TCRdb re-called the 5' RACE reads through MiXCR, storing one row per CDR3 protein. This table holds more than 60,000 distinct CDR3 sequences, approximately 16% found once. This sample was included in a study of human T cells and chemical hapten exposure. Total RNA was extracted from unfractionated whole blood. V lost 5 bases, J lost 8 bases, and 8 bases stayed unmatched. The CDR3 extends over 13 amino acids. Germline V gives CDR1 MGHDK, CDR2 SYGVNS. This chain uses TRBV25-1 with TRBJ1-2, with 7 nucleotides matching TRBD1. This TCR derives from a female donor in good health. The CDR3 DNA reads as TGTGCCAGCAGTATGATAGGGGGCAGGGGCTACACCTTC. Translated: CASSMIGGRGYTF.